The 24 T cell receptor beta chains given below trace back to one sample, sequenced in a study of technical replicates of blood from a handful of donors. Libraries were prepared by immunoSEQ multiplex PCR; TCRdb keeps only in-frame clonotypes and omits some of them. The profile covers about 100,000 clones, with 95% appearing a single time and roughly 0.21% taken by the ten largest. The sequenced material came from T cells isolated from PBMCs. The receptors derive from a human donor in good health.

J is TRBJ2-2 and V is TRBV28; D gene unclear. This CDR3 has 16 residues. The germline V and J ends were trimmed by 1 base and 4 bases, with 13 bases remaining between them. Looked up from germline, CDR1 is MDHEN and CDR2 is SYDVKM. CDR3 DNA: TGTGCCAGCAGTTTATCCCCCGCGCTGAGCACCGGGGAGCTGTTTTTT. It yields the protein CASSLSPALSTGELFF.

J is TRBJ1-1 and V is TRBV4-1; D gene ambiguous. Germline V CDR1 and CDR2: MGHRA, YSYEKL. The CDR3 runs 19 residues. V shed 1 base and J shed 3 bases, with 24 bases lying between them. The CDR3 region is CASSQAPKAIWVYYTEAFF. The DNA for the CDR3 is TGCGCCAGCAGCCAAGCCCCAAAAGCGATCTGGGTTTACTACACTGAAGCTTTCTTT.

The V call is TRBV2, the J call TRBJ2-3; the match to TRBD2 covers 7 bases. The V gene end was trimmed by 7 bases and the J gene end by 2 bases; junction bases not matched to a gene: 9. There are 15 residues in the CDR3. Germline V gene lookup returns CDR1 SNHLY and CDR2 FYNNEI. The CDR3 here is CASIETSQPTDTQYF. The CDR3 DNA reads TGTGCCAGCATAGAGACTAGCCAACCCACAGATACGCAGTATTTT.

The rearrangement uses TRBV7-8 and TRBJ1-6; unclear D gene. Germline loops: CDR1 SGHVS, CDR2 FQNEAQ. V lost 2 bases, J lost 9 bases, and 20 bases lay in between. The CDR3 is 17 residues long. In nucleotides, the CDR3 is TGTGCCAGCAGCTTACAACGCCGCGCCGATCATCGTTCACCCCTCCACTTT. Its translation is CASSLQRRADHRSPLHF.

The gene calls are TRBV18 and TRBJ1-4; 7 bases map to TRBD1. CDR1 and CDR2 (germline): KGHSH, LQKENI. The CDR3 extends over 14 amino acids. The J segment lost 6 bases and the V segment lost 3 bases, leaving 4 bases of the junction unmatched. This CDR3 reads CASSPDRNHEKLFF. The CDR3 DNA follows: TGTGCCAGCTCACCGGACAGGAACCATGAAAAACTGTTTTTT.

This chain connects TRBV7-9 to TRBJ1-3; D is uncertain. V was cut by 3 bases and J by 0 bases, with 18 bases left in between. CDR1 is SEHNR and CDR2 is FQNEAQ in the germline V gene (reference sequence). The CDR3 runs to 18 residues. The CDR3 sequence is CASSFERPLLLSGNTIYF. Written as DNA, the CDR3 is TGTGCCAGCAGCTTTGAACGGCCACTACTGCTCTCTGGAAACACCATATATTTT.

The chain employs TRBV6-1 and TRBJ2-5, with 12 bases aligning to TRBD2. Germline V gene sequence: CDR1 MNHNS, CDR2 SASEGT. With 5 bases clipped from V and 1 base from J, the junction kept 2 bases outside the gene matches. This CDR3 contains 15 residues. The CDR3 region is CASSRTSGAQETQYF. CDR3 DNA sequence: TGTGCCAGCAGTCGGACTAGCGGGGCCCAAGAGACCCAGTACTTC.

The V call is TRBV19, the J call TRBJ1-5, with 9 bases that match TRBD1. Trimming at V came to 6 bases and at J to 0 bases, leaving 9 bases not matched to a gene. Germline CDR1 is LNHDA and CDR2 is SQIVND (reference sequence). The CDR3 runs to 17 residues. The CDR3 nucleotides are TGTGCCAGTAGCTCCGGGACAGGGTATCGTAGCAATCAGCCCCAGCATTTT. Translated: CASSSGTGYRSNQPQHF.

The gene calls are TRBV7-9 and TRBJ2-7; TRBD2 might be the D (6 bases). V lost 7 bases to trimming and J lost 5 bases, with 15 bases between them. The CDR3 contains 13 residues. Germline CDR1 and CDR2: SEHNR and FQNEAQ (reference sequence). The CDR3: CASIPSGGNEQYF. The CDR3 DNA follows: TGTGCCAGCATCCCCAGCGGAGGGAACGAGCAGTACTTC.

This clone was counted between two and nine times. The rearrangement links TRBV7-9 to TRBJ1-5; no clear D gene. Trimming stripped 5 bases from V and 4 bases from J, with 9 bases between. The CDR3 is 13 amino acids. Germline V gene data show CDR1 as SEHNR and CDR2 as FQNEAQ (reference sequence). CDR3 sequence reads: CASSPNWNQPQHF. Here the CDR3 DNA reads TGTGCCAGCAGCCCTAATTGGAATCAGCCCCAGCATTTT.

V usage is TRBV20-1 and J usage is TRBJ2-7; weak D call: TRBD2 (5 bases). The length of the CDR3 is 11 residues. Germline-derived CDR1 and CDR2 are DFQATT and SNEGSKA (reference sequence). Trimming pared 5 bases from V and 1 base from J, leaving 6 bases between. The CDR3 DNA reads as TGCAGTGCTGGGAGTTCCTACGAGCAGTACTTC. It is translated as CSAGSSYEQYF.

V gene TRBV5-4 combines with J gene TRBJ2-7; D not certain. Germline V CDR1 and CDR2: SGHNT, YYREEE (reference sequence). V lost 0 bases and J 6 bases, leaving 7 bases between the germline ends. This CDR3 contains 12 residues. The CDR3 DNA is TGTGCCAGCAGCTTGGGCGGATGCGAGCAGTACTTC. Amino acids: CASSLGGCEQYF.

DNA of the CDR3: TGTGCCAGCACGAGTCCCTCCCACGGCTATGGCTACACCTTC. Translating gives CASTSPSHGYGYTF. The rearrangement uses TRBV27 and TRBJ1-2; no definite D call. Germline V gene data show CDR1 as MNHEY and CDR2 as SMNVEV (reference sequence). The CDR3 runs 14 residues. V lost 7 bases to trimming and J lost 4 bases, with 16 bases between them.

The chain carries TRBV11-2 and TRBJ2-7, with D tentatively TRBD1 (6 bases). CDR1 SGHAT and CDR2 FQNNGV come from the germline V gene. Trimming left V 0 bases short and J 6 bases short, with 12 bases between. CDR3 length: 14 residues. CDR3: CASSLDPGAGEQYF. The CDR3 coding sequence is TGTGCCAGCAGCTTAGATCCAGGGGCAGGCGAGCAGTACTTC.

The CDR3 region is CASGFKGQVIYGYTF. The CDR3 DNA reads as TGTGCCAGCGGGTTTAAGGGACAGGTGATCTATGGCTACACCTTC. This chain joins TRBV6-5 and TRBJ1-2; 8 nucleotides match TRBD1. The CDR3 has 15 amino acids. The V gene's germline CDR1 is MNHEY and CDR2 SVGAGI. J lost 4 bases, V lost 8 bases, and 12 bases had no gene match.

The chain couples TRBV7-2 to TRBJ1-2; TRBD1 matches 7 bases. The CDR3 covers 16 residues. The V segment lost 1 base and the J segment 8 bases; nucleotides outside the gene matches: 13. Germline V gene lookup returns CDR1 SGHTA and CDR2 FQGNSA. The CDR3 here is CASSLGGLTGNGGYTF. CDR3 nucleotide sequence: TGTGCCAGCAGCTTAGGGGGATTGACAGGGAATGGCGGCTACACCTTC.

This chain joins TRBV6-5 and TRBJ2-5, with unresolved D. This CDR3 spans 14 amino acids. V lost 0 bases and J 9 bases, leaving 14 bases between the germline ends. The germline CDR1 and CDR2 sequences are MNHEY and SVGAGI. The CDR3 DNA follows: TGTGCCAGCAGTTACTCAGGTAGCCTCAAGGCCCAGTACTTC. Its translation is CASSYSGSLKAQYF.

In its sample, this clone was seen a few times. The V gene is TRBV2, the J gene TRBJ2-1; 9 positions agree with TRBD1. This CDR3 region has 14 residues. Germline lookup yields CDR1 SNHLY and CDR2 FYNNEI. J was trimmed by 4 bases and V by 10 bases; bases with no gene match: 8. The CDR3 loop reads CAIKLGTGYNEQFF. CDR3 DNA: TGTGCCATCAAGTTGGGGACAGGGTACAATGAGCAGTTCTTC.

The rearrangement links TRBV10-2 to TRBJ2-1; 8 positions agree with TRBD2. The J segment lost 7 bases and the V segment lost 8 bases, leaving 13 bases of the junction unmatched. CDR1 and CDR2 from the germline V gene are WSHSY and SAAADI. This CDR3 is built from 15 residues. In DNA, the CDR3 is TGCGCCAGCCAGGAGAACGGGGGGGAGTGGAATGAGCAGTTCTTC. Translated: CASQENGGEWNEQFF.

The V and J genes are TRBV2 and TRBJ1-2; 11 nucleotides line up with TRBD1. Germline CDR1 SNHLY, CDR2 FYNNEI. The CDR3 spans 15 residues. Trimming at V came to 3 bases and at J to 3 bases, leaving 3 bases not matched to a gene. CDR3: CASSEGTGGDYGYTF. For the CDR3, the DNA is TGTGCCAGCAGTGAGGGGACAGGGGGGGACTATGGCTACACCTTC. Variable domain in full (rest from reference TRBV2 and TRBJ1-2): EPEVTQTPSHQVTQMGQEVILRCVPISNHLYFYWYRQILGQKVEFLVSFYNNEISEKSEIFDDQFSVERPDGSNFTLKIRSTKLEDSAMYFCASSEGTGGDYGYTFGSGTRLTVV.

This clone was seen just once. This chain uses TRBV15 with TRBJ2-5; 9 bases align to TRBD2. From germline, CDR1 is LNHNV and CDR2 YYDKDF (reference sequence). The CDR3 has 17 residues. V shed 0 bases, J shed 3 bases, and the junction held 8 bases outside the gene matches. Here the CDR3 DNA reads TGTGCCACCAGCAGAGACATTTTACTAGCGGGTAAAGAGACCCAGTACTTC. Translation: CATSRDILLAGKETQYF.

The rearrangement links TRBV6-1 to TRBJ2-6; D is perhaps TRBD1 (6 bases). This CDR3 spans 16 amino acids. V lost 4 bases to trimming and J lost 0 bases, with 10 bases between them. Germline-derived CDR1 and CDR2 are MNHNS and SASEGT. DNA of the CDR3: TGTGCCAGCAGTGTACAGGGTAGCTCTGGGGCCAACGTCCTGACTTTC. Translating gives CASSVQGSSGANVLTF.

This clone has a handful of counts. The chain has TRBV7-9 and TRBJ1-1; a possible D gene is TRBD1 (6 bases). Germline CDR1 is SEHNR and CDR2 is FQNEAQ (reference sequence). The CDR3 extends over 13 amino acids. With 5 bases removed from V and 1 base from J, the gap between germline ends came to 8 bases. This CDR3 reads CASSATGNTEAFF. CDR3 sequence (DNA): TGTGCCAGCAGCGCGACAGGGAACACTGAAGCTTTCTTT.

The rearrangement uses TRBV19 and TRBJ2-1, with D tentatively TRBD1 (8 bases). The CDR3 covers 16 residues. V lost 6 bases and J 9 bases, leaving 24 bases between the germline ends. The germline V gene encodes CDR1 LNHDA and CDR2 SQIVND (reference sequence). The CDR3 spells CASSSTFGTGGGEQFF. Written as DNA, the CDR3 is TGTGCCAGTAGCTCTACCTTTGGGACAGGCGGGGGTGAGCAGTTCTTC.